The clone carrying this T cell receptor beta chain was detected once. The data were obtained in a study of blood T cell repertoires in COVID-19. Original handling: It was from reference gene primer amplification that nucleated cell counts were estimated. Data came from immunoSEQ multiplex PCR; TCRdb stores just in-frame clones and leaves some out. The V and J calls and clone size are taken from that table; D and trimming were inferred from the DNA. The sample lists approximately 66,000 clones; 90% were seen once. The germline V gene has CDR1 SGHAT and CDR2 FQNNGV. J lost 0 bases, V lost 1 base, and 0 bases had no gene match. The CDR3 is 16 amino acids.

The receptor comes from a human donor with active COVID-19. The donor label of this sample is uncertain. This chain connects TRBV11-2 to TRBJ2-3; 11 nucleotides line up with TRBD2. Source material: peripheral blood. Written as DNA, the CDR3 is TGTGCCAGCAGCTTAGGACTAGCGGGGAGCACAGATACGCAGTATTTT. This codes for CASSLGLAGSTDTQYF. The whole variable domain, remainder taken from reference TRBV11-2 and TRBJ2-3, is EAGVAQSPRYKIIEKRQSVAFWCNPISGHATLYWYQQILGQGPKLLIQFQNNGVVDDSQLPKDRFSAERLKGVDSTLKIQPAKLEDSAVYLCASSLGLAGSTDTQYFGPGTRLTVL.